This T cell receptor (beta chain) was captured in a study of T cell repertoires in cytomegalovirus infection. In the study overall: Through public TCR beta signatures, both CMV infection and matching HLA type were indicated.

TCRdb fed the reads into MiXCR, producing one record per CDR3 protein. The sample consists of about 530,000 distinct CDR3 sequences, about 26% of them appearing once. This clonotype was seen only a few times. Antigen unknown. Study outcomes and limitations: The study found HLA-C-restricted CMV-specific TCR beta clonotypes dominating the ex vivo response.

The V and J ends lost 1 base and 3 bases respectively, with 13 bases between them. The CDR3 length is 16 residues. CDR1 MDHEN and CDR2 SYDVKM come from the germline V gene. The TCR was taken from a human donor in good health (CMV status not recorded). Some clones in this sample may be carry-over from other donors' samples. Sequenced input: PBMCs. The V call is TRBV28, the J call TRBJ2-4; D may match TRBD1 or TRBD2 (5 bases each). The CDR3 region has the DNA TGTGCCAGCAGTTTATTCGGGGCGGTCGTCAAAAACATTCAGTACTTC. It codes for CASSLFGAVVKNIQYF. Combining the CDR3 with reference TRBV28 and TRBJ2-4 gives the whole variable domain DVKVTQSSRYLVKRTGEKVFLECVQDMDHENMFWYRQDPGLGLRLIYFSYDVKMKEKGDIPEGYSVSREKKERFSLILESASTNQTSMYLCASSLFGAVVKNIQYFGAGTRLSVL.